This T cell receptor (beta chain) appears in the sequencing data of a study of identical twins. Overall study results and limits: Diverse VJ usage suggested most zero-insertion clonotypes were not invariant T cells. Conclusions leaned on cross-sectional statistical analysis and did not track the same donors over time.

This clonotype was observed at least ten times. Its target is unknown. J lost 3 bases, V lost 3 bases, and 8 bases had no gene match. The CDR3 is made up of 14 amino acids. From germline, CDR1 is DFQATT and CDR2 SNEGSKA (reference sequence). Template switching added a universal primer binding site, and final cDNA carried unique molecular identifiers. TCRdb itself ran the 5' RACE reads through MiXCR, one entry per CDR3 protein. The sample lists roughly 710,000 distinct CDR3 sequences, roughly 6% seen once, with around 1.7% in the top ten. This chain links TRBV20-1 with TRBJ2-7; 7 positions match TRBD1. Material: naive T cells sorted from blood. This sequence was found in a man younger than 35 in good health. The CDR3 nucleotides are TGCAGTGCTAGTTCAGGGGGTTTCCTCTACGAGCAGTACTTC. This translates into CSASSGGFLYEQYF.